These T cell receptor beta chains were read from a single sample in a study of brain T cells in children with intractable seizures. Sequencing used immunoSEQ multiplex PCR; TCRdb keeps in-frame clones, though not all of them. The repertoire holds tens of thousands of clones, with roughly 94% as singletons. Source: peripheral blood, taken at surgery. The receptors were sampled from a boy younger than 18 with focal cortical dysplasia and intractable seizures. The CDR3 runs from the conserved cysteine through the conserved F or W. The D gene is left open where the match is weak. The size field is filled for only some rows; it gives once, few, many or a size class.

clone size	V gene	J gene	D gene	CDR3 DNA	CDR3 protein
once	TRBV27	TRBJ2-1	TRBD2	TGTGCCAGCAGTTATGGGACTAGCGGGAGGAATGAGCAGTTCTTC	CASSYGTSGRNEQFF
.	TRBV6-1	TRBJ2-3	TRBD2	TGTGCCAGCAGTGAAGGACTAGCGGGAGCAGATACGCAGTATTTT	CASSEGLAGADTQYF
.	TRBV2	TRBJ1-2	TRBD1	TGTGCCAGCAGTGAAGACAGGGGAGACAACTATGGCTACACCTTC	CASSEDRGDNYGYTF
.	TRBV19	TRBJ2-5	TRBD2	TGTGCCAGTAGTGTTGAGGGACTAGCGGGAGGAGAGACCCAGTACTTC	CASSVEGLAGGETQYF
.	TRBV9	TRBJ1-3	.	TGTGCCAGCAGCGCCCAGGGGACACAAACTCGGAGCAGCACCATATATTTT	CASSAQGTQTRSSTIYF
.	TRBV9	TRBJ2-3	.	TGTGCCAGCAGCGTAGATTCCGATCTAAAGATTGGGGCGGGGGATACGCAGTATTTT	CASSVDSDLKIGAGDTQYF
.	TRBV18	TRBJ2-6	TRBD1	TGTGCCAGCTCACCCCGGACAGGGGAGGACTCTGGGGCCAACGTCCTGACTTTC	CASSPRTGEDSGANVLTF
once	TRBV15	TRBJ1-2	.	TGTGCCACCAGCAGAGATCAGTGGGGGGAACCCAATAACTATGGCTACACCTTC	CATSRDQWGEPNNYGYTF
few	TRBV11-2	TRBJ1-1	.	TGTGCCAGCAGCTTATCATACGGGGACACTGAAGCTTTCTTT	CASSLSYGDTEAFF
.	TRBV6-1	TRBJ1-1	.	TGTGCCAGCAGTGAAGCCCTGAGGCGGCCTGAAGCTTTCTTT	CASSEALRRPEAFF
.	TRBV7-9	TRBJ2-6	.	TGTGCCAGCAGTATTAACTCTGGGGCCAACGTCCTGACTTTC	CASSINSGANVLTF
.	TRBV4-1	TRBJ1-2	.	TGCGCCAGCAGCCAAGATTCCGGAATAGTACTAGCTAACTATGGCTACACCTTC	CASSQDSGIVLANYGYTF
.	TRBV5-4	TRBJ2-1	.	TGTGCCAGCAGCCTAGTCGGGTCCGCCTACAATGAGCAGTTCTTC	CASSLVGSAYNEQFF
.	TRBV5-1	TRBJ1-2	.	TGCGCCAGCAGCAGCTCCCCCCAGGGCGGCTACACCTTC	CASSSSPQGGYTF
few	TRBV5-6	TRBJ2-1	.	TGTGCCAGCAGCTTGGATAGGGAGCAGTTCTTC	CASSLDREQFF
.	TRBV3-1/TRBV3-2	TRBJ1-4	TRBD1	TGTGCCAGCAGCCGTCAGGGGGCTGGTGAAAAACTGTTTTTT	CASSRQGAGEKLFF
.	TRBV2	TRBJ1-5	.	TGTGCCAGCAGCCCCAGGGGACCCAATCAGCCCCAGCATTTT	CASSPRGPNQPQHF
.	TRBV6-6	TRBJ2-1	.	TGTGCCAGCAGTCGAACGGCCGGGACCTCATACAATGAGCAGTTCTTC	CASSRTAGTSYNEQFF
once	TRBV10-3	TRBJ2-5	TRBD2	TGTGCCATCAGGAGGGGAGGGTGGGAGACCCAGTACTTC	CAIRRGGWETQYF
.	TRBV10-3	TRBJ1-2	.	TGTGCCATCGGGACGGGGAGCCGGGAAGGCTACACCTTC	CAIGTGSREGYTF
few	TRBV4-2	TRBJ1-1	.	TGTGCCAGCAGCCTACAGGGGAACACTGAAGCTTTCTTT	CASSLQGNTEAFF
once	TRBV9	TRBJ2-1	TRBD2	TGTGCCAGCAGCCCGATAGCGGGGGCCAACTCCTACAATGAGCAGTTCTTC	CASSPIAGANSYNEQFF
.	TRBV7-2	TRBJ2-3	.	TGTGCCAGCAGCTTAGAAGGGGGCACAGATACGCAGTATTTT	CASSLEGGTDTQYF
.	TRBV20-1	TRBJ1-2	.	TGCAGTGCTAGTGGTGGAGGGGTCTATGGCTACACCTTC	CSASGGGVYGYTF
.	TRBV28	TRBJ2-7	TRBD1	TGTGCCAGCAGTCTAACAGGGGACGGCTACGAGCAGTACTTC	CASSLTGDGYEQYF
.	TRBV5-4	TRBJ2-2	.	TGTGCCAGCAGCCCGGACCCCGGGGAGCTGTTTTTT	CASSPDPGELFF
.	TRBV2	TRBJ1-6	.	TGTGCCAGCTCTCGTTACAGCCGGGGGTCCTATAATTCACCCCTCCACTTT	CASSRYSRGSYNSPLHF
.	TRBV5-1	TRBJ2-6	TRBD1	TGCGCCAGCAGCTTGGCGGACAGGGCTTCTGGGGCCAACGTCCTGACTTTC	CASSLADRASGANVLTF
.	TRBV27	TRBJ1-4	.	TGTGCCAGCAGGGACAGCTATAATGAAAAACTGTTTTTT	CASRDSYNEKLFF
once	TRBV7-9	TRBJ1-5	.	TGTGCCAGCGCCGAGAACAATCAGCCCCAGCATTTT	CASAENNQPQHF
once	TRBV5-1	TRBJ1-3	TRBD1	TGCGCCAGCAGCCATCAGACAGGGGTCAAAGCTGGAAACACCATATATTTT	CASSHQTGVKAGNTIYF
.	TRBV19	TRBJ2-1	.	TGTGCCAGTAGTATCGGTAGTTGGCAAGAAAGAGAGTCTTATGAGCAGTTCTTC	CASSIGSWQERESYEQFF
.	TRBV20-1	TRBJ1-3	.	TGCAGTGCTAGAGTGGGCAACACCATATATTTT	CSARVGNTIYF
.	TRBV29-1	TRBJ2-3	TRBD2	TGCAGCGTTGTGGGGACTACTCGCACAGATACGCAGTATTTT	CSVVGTTRTDTQYF
.	TRBV5-5	TRBJ1-5	.	.	CASSSSMVSNQPQHF
.	TRBV10-1	TRBJ1-2	.	TGCGCCAGCAGCGATCCGGGGTACGCAGGGACTGGCTACACCTTC	CASSDPGYAGTGYTF